A selection of T cell receptor beta chains follows, all from one sample in a study of blood T cells in healthy people across ages. MiXCR, applied by TCRdb to the 5' RACE reads, yields one record per CDR3 protein. The sample carries hundreds of thousands of distinct CDR3 sequences, roughly three fifths recorded once. Sequencing used blood. The receptors were gathered from a man aged 35 to 55 in good health. Both conserved end residues are part of each CDR3. D genes are given only for firm matches. Expanded clones are given a class, and other clones once, few, many or no size at all.

J,D,V,size,CDR3,DNA
TRBJ2-7,TRBD2,TRBV15,.,CATSRVVGTSGNSYEQYF,TGTGCCACCAGCAGAGTGGTGGGGACTAGCGGGAACTCCTACGAGCAGTACTTC
TRBJ2-2,.,TRBV7-2,.,CASSLSRGGTGELFF,TGTGCCAGCAGCTTAAGCAGGGGAGGCACCGGGGAGCTGTTTTTT
TRBJ2-6,TRBD1,TRBV5-1,.,CASSRTGAGSGANVLTF,TGCGCCAGCAGCCGGACAGGGGCAGGCTCTGGGGCCAACGTCCTGACTTTC
TRBJ2-1,.,TRBV7-2,few,CASSSDLAYNEQFF,TGTGCCAGCAGCTCTGACCTAGCCTACAATGAGCAGTTCTTC
TRBJ2-2,.,TRBV4-2,.,CASSQEGGHTGELFF,TGTGCCAGCAGCCAAGAAGGGGGGCACACCGGGGAGCTGTTTTTT
TRBJ2-3,TRBD2,TRBV6-1,.,CASRPLAAGDTDTQYF,TGTGCCAGCAGGCCACTAGCGGCGGGGGACACAGATACGCAGTATTTT
TRBJ2-1,.,TRBV7-9,.,CASSSLGQPTTYNEQFF,TGTGCCAGCAGCTCCCTAGGACAGCCAACGACATACAATGAGCAGTTCTTC
TRBJ1-6,.,TRBV9,.,CASGSPLHF,TGTGCCAGCGGGTCACCCCTCCACTTT
TRBJ2-5,.,TRBV7-4,many,CASSFRGTQYF,TGTGCCAGCAGCTTCAGGGGGACCCAGTACTTC
TRBJ1-2,.,TRBV3-1,.,CASSLTQGRWHGYTF,TGTGCCAGCAGCCTAACGCAGGGGCGCTGGCATGGCTACACCTTC
TRBJ1-1,.,TRBV5-1,once,CASRDATEAFF,TGCGCCAGCAGGGACGCCACTGAAGCTTTCTTT
TRBJ2-7,.,TRBV4-1,.,CASSLTGLGNEQYF,TGCGCCAGCAGCCTGACAGGTTTGGGAAACGAGCAGTACTTC
TRBJ2-5,TRBD2,TRBV12-3/TRBV12-4,.,CASSPPSPGGEETQYF,TGTGCCAGCAGTCCTCCTTCCCCCGGGGGGGAAGAGACCCAGTACTTC
TRBJ2-5,.,TRBV5-1,.,CASSSRVGQETQYF,TGCGCCAGCAGCAGCCGAGTCGGGCAAGAGACCCAGTACTTC
TRBJ2-1,.,TRBV5-1,.,CASSGSRIRYNEQFF,TGCGCCAGCAGCGGTAGCCGGATCCGCTACAATGAGCAGTTCTTC
TRBJ2-3,.,TRBV2,.,CASSPGVDTQYF,TGTGCCAGCAGCCCAGGGGTGGATACGCAGTATTTT
TRBJ1-4,.,TRBV6-5,.,CASSSNGPRGEKLFF,TGTGCCAGCAGTTCCAATGGACCCCGCGGGGAAAAACTGTTTTTT
TRBJ2-7,.,TRBV18,.,CASSTVSYEQYF,TGTGCCAGTTCGACAGTCTCCTACGAGCAGTACTTC
TRBJ2-5,.,TRBV20-1,.,CSARASGQETQYF,TGCAGTGCTAGAGCGAGCGGGCAAGAGACCCAGTACTTC
TRBJ2-5,.,TRBV7-2,.,CASSSNRDVETQYF,TGTGCCAGCAGCTCCAACAGGGACGTGGAGACCCAGTACTTC
TRBJ2-5,TRBD2,TRBV4-2,.,CASSQDPTSGSFQETQYF,TGTGCCAGCAGCCAAGATCCGACTAGCGGTTCGTTCCAAGAGACCCAGTACTTC
TRBJ2-1,TRBD2,TRBV2,.,CASRPKTSGGSLVQFF,TGTGCCAGCAGACCTAAGACTAGCGGGGGATCCTTAGTGCAGTTCTTC
TRBJ2-3,.,TRBV29-1,.,CSAIRVDTQYF,TGCAGCGCTATTCGGGTAGATACGCAGTATTTT
TRBJ2-5,.,TRBV3-1,few,CASSQAGTQETQYF,TGTGCCAGCAGCCAAGCCGGGACCCAAGAGACCCAGTACTTC
TRBJ2-3,TRBD2,TRBV20-1,few,CSAGLGLAGPDTQYF,TGCAGTGCCGGACTCGGACTAGCGGGGCCAGATACGCAGTATTTT
TRBJ2-5,.,TRBV20-1,.,CSASRGAAGRGETQYF,TGCAGTGCTAGTCGGGGTGCGGCAGGGCGAGGAGAGACCCAGTACTTC
TRBJ2-5,TRBD2,TRBV14,.,CASSLTSGRARETQYF,TGTGCCAGCAGCCTTACTAGCGGGAGGGCCCGGGAGACCCAGTACTTC
TRBJ2-5,.,TRBV28,.,CASTQGGRSYNEQYF,TGTGCCAGCACTCAGGGGGGACGGTCCTACAATGAGCAGTACTTC
TRBJ2-1,TRBD2,TRBV10-3,.,CAISESSGRGGYNEQFF,TGTGCCATCAGTGAGTCATCAGGGCGGGGGGGATACAATGAGCAGTTCTTC
TRBJ2-7,.,TRBV20-1,.,CSAGAPANYEQYF,TGCAGTGCTGGGGCCCCAGCGAATTACGAGCAGTACTTC
TRBJ2-1,.,TRBV4-2,.,CASSQAPANEQFF,TGTGCCAGCAGCCAAGCCCCAGCGAATGAGCAGTTCTTC
TRBJ2-5,.,TRBV29-1,once,CSVEESKGSEYF,TGCAGCGTTGAAGAGAGTAAGGGGAGTGAGTACTTC
TRBJ1-1,TRBD1,TRBV7-9,.,CASSRHNTGDTEAFF,TGTGCCAGCAGTCGACACAATACAGGGGATACTGAAGCTTTCTTT
TRBJ2-1,TRBD2,TRBV20-1,.,CSARGPSGHSYNEQFF,TGCAGTGCTAGAGGGCCTAGCGGCCATTCCTACAATGAGCAGTTCTTC
TRBJ2-3,TRBD2,TRBV3-1,.,CASSPQRGLVPDTQYF,TGTGCCAGCAGCCCCCAACGGGGACTAGTGCCAGATACGCAGTATTTT
TRBJ1-5,.,TRBV12-3/TRBV12-4,.,CASSLTPGGISNQPQHF,TGTGCCAGCAGTTTAACCCCCGGGGGTATTAGCAATCAGCCCCAGCATTTT
TRBJ2-5,.,TRBV12-5,few,CASGWDRDQETQYF,TGTGCTAGTGGTTGGGATAGAGACCAAGAGACCCAGTACTTC
TRBJ2-1,.,TRBV6-5,.,CASISNDRNEQFF,TGTGCCAGCATCTCAAACGACCGTAATGAGCAGTTCTTC
TRBJ1-4,.,TRBV24-1,.,CATGVSANEKLFF,TGTGCCACCGGGGTTTCGGCTAATGAAAAACTGTTTTTT
TRBJ2-3,TRBD1,TRBV7-2,.,CASSSRTGGRDTQYF,TGTGCCAGCAGCTCCCGGACAGGGGGTCGCGATACGCAGTATTTT
TRBJ1-2,TRBD1,TRBV10-3,few,CAISAGQSHYGYTF,TGTGCCATCAGTGCGGGACAGAGTCACTATGGCTACACCTTC
TRBJ2-7,.,TRBV25-1,.,CASSDPVTKSYEQYF,TGTGCCAGCAGTGACCCAGTGACCAAATCCTACGAGCAGTACTTC
TRBJ2-7,TRBD2,TRBV7-2,.,CASSPGTSGRRYEQYF,TGTGCCAGCAGCCCCGGGACTAGCGGGAGGAGATACGAGCAGTACTTC
TRBJ2-2,.,TRBV9,.,CASSVDGGLVTGELFF,TGTGCCAGCAGCGTAGATGGGGGATTGGTTACCGGGGAGCTGTTTTTT
TRBJ1-2,.,TRBV7-9,.,CASSLSRQGSNGYTF,TGTGCCAGCAGCTTGAGTCGGCAGGGAAGTAATGGCTACACCTTC
TRBJ2-7,TRBD1,TRBV28,many,CASIRQGGSYEQYF,TGTGCCAGCATCAGACAGGGGGGCTCCTACGAGCAGTACTTC
TRBJ2-6,.,TRBV24-1,.,CATSGGGSSGANVLTF,TGTGCCACCAGTGGAGGAGGTTCCTCTGGGGCCAACGTCCTGACTTTC
TRBJ1-4,.,TRBV7-2,.,CASSPDAGLNEKLFF,TGTGCCAGCAGCCCGGACGCCGGTCTGAATGAAAAACTGTTTTTT
TRBJ2-1,.,TRBV10-3,few,CAISLPYNEQFF,TGTGCCATCAGCCTCCCTTACAATGAGCAGTTCTTC
TRBJ2-7,TRBD1,TRBV20-1,few,CSAFDRDSYEQYF,TGCAGTGCTTTCGACCGGGACAGCTACGAGCAGTACTTC
TRBJ1-1,.,TRBV4-1,.,CASSPPDGNMNTEAFF,TGCGCCAGCAGCCCCCCGGACGGTAACATGAACACTGAAGCTTTCTTT
TRBJ2-1,TRBD2,TRBV6-2/TRBV6-3,.,CASSRASGTYNEQFF,TGTGCCAGCAGTCGCGCTAGCGGGACCTACAATGAGCAGTTCTTC
TRBJ1-3,.,TRBV19,.,CASSISGGSGNTIYF,TGTGCCAGTAGTATTTCGGGGGGGTCCGGAAACACCATATATTTT